Presented here are 10 T cell receptor beta chains from one specimen sequenced in a study of blood T cell repertoires in COVID-19. Sequencing used immunoSEQ multiplex PCR; TCRdb keeps in-frame clones, though not all of them. The top ten clones hold less than 30% of a sample with over 150,000 clones, about 75% of them seen once. Sequenced material: peripheral blood. These receptors were taken from a woman in her seventies with acute or convalescent COVID-19.

In this sample, this clone turned up a few times. The rearrangement uses TRBV29-1 and TRBJ2-5; possible D gene TRBD2, 5 bases. Looked up from germline, CDR1 is SQVTM and CDR2 is ANQGSEA. The CDR3 runs 13 residues. Trimming took off 4 bases at V and 3 bases at J, with 12 bases between the two ends. CDR3 amino acids: CSVAPTGKETQYF. The DNA of the CDR3 is TGCAGCGTTGCCCCCACGGGGAAAGAGACCCAGTACTTC.

This chain joins TRBV18 and TRBJ2-7; 11 bases are a match to TRBD1. With V trimmed by 3 bases and J by 7 bases, 8 bases remained unmatched. The germline gives CDR1 KGHSH, CDR2 LQKENI. There are 15 residues in the CDR3. CDR3 DNA sequence: TGTGCCAGCTCACCCTCGGGGACAGGGGGTGGTGAGCAGTACTTC. Translating gives CASSPSGTGGGEQYF.

V and J are TRBV15 and TRBJ2-4; no firm D call. Trimming removed 4 bases at V and 5 bases at J, with 6 bases between. The length of the CDR3 is 12 residues. CDR1 is LNHNV, CDR2 YYDKDF, per germline (reference sequence). The CDR3 sequence is CATSIRENIQYF. For the CDR3, the DNA is TGTGCCACCAGCATCCGCGAAAACATTCAGTACTTC.

About this clone itself: A read error may account for a junction end that differs from germline. This chain connects TRBV5-1 to TRBJ2-7; TRBD2 agrees at 8 bases. The CDR3 has 15 residues. From germline, CDR1 is SGHRS and CDR2 YFSETQ. DNA for the CDR3: TGCGCCAGCAACTTGAAAGCGGGAGAAACCTACGAGCAGTACTTC. It yields the protein CASNLKAGETYEQYF.

This clone has a handful of counts. CDR3 coding DNA: TGTGCCAGCAGCCGACAGGGCCCACCCCTCCACTTT. Protein: CASSRQGPPLHF. The rearrangement uses TRBV12-3 or TRBV12-4 and TRBJ1-6; 7 bases line up with TRBD1. J gave up 11 bases and V 6 bases, and 4 bases lay outside the gene matches. The CDR3 runs 12 residues.

In DNA, the CDR3 is TGTGCCAGCAAGAAAGGAGGAAGCAATCAGCCCCAGCATTTT. Its translation: CASKKGGSNQPQHF. The chain combines TRBV28 with TRBJ1-5; D unresolved. The V end was cut by 7 bases, the J end by 1 base, with 11 bases between. The CDR3 length is 14 residues. Germline CDR1 reads MDHEN; CDR2 reads SYDVKM. Supplemented by reference TRBV28 and TRBJ1-5, the full variable domain reads DVKVTQSSRYLVKRTGEKVFLECVQDMDHENMFWYRQDPGLGLRLIYFSYDVKMKEKGDIPEGYSVSREKKERFSLILESASTNQTSMYLCASKKGGSNQPQHFGDGTRLSIL.

This clone was seen more than once but under ten times. This rearrangement joins TRBV30 to TRBJ1-6; D unclear. The CDR3 runs 12 residues. Looked up from germline, CDR1 is GTSNPN and CDR2 is SVGIG (reference sequence). Trimming removed 0 bases from V and 7 bases from J, with 4 bases in between. CDR3 in amino acids: CAWSVPNSPLHF. As DNA, the CDR3 is TGTGCCTGGAGTGTTCCGAATTCACCCCTCCACTTT. The complete variable domain, with remaining parts taken from reference TRBV30 and TRBJ1-6, reads SQTIHQWPATLVQPVGSPLSLECTVEGTSNPNLYWYRQAAGRGLQLLFYSVGIGQISSEVPQNLSASRPQDRQFILSSKKLLLSDSGFYLCAWSVPNSPLHFGNGTRLTVT.

The V gene is TRBV27, the J gene TRBJ2-7, with a possible D match to TRBD1 (6 bases). This CDR3 spans 13 amino acids. The ends were cut back, 7 bases at V and 3 bases at J, with 13 bases in the middle. Germline V lookup: CDR1 MNHEY, CDR2 SMNVEV (reference sequence). CDR3 bases: TGTGCCAGCACAACAGGGATCGGCTACGAGCAGTACTTC. Its protein is CASTTGIGYEQYF.

V is TRBV19 and J is TRBJ2-3, with TRBD2 matching over 8 bases. Germline V gives CDR1 LNHDA, CDR2 SQIVND (reference sequence). With V trimmed by 9 bases and J by 4 bases, 15 bases remained unmatched. The CDR3 has 16 residues. CDR3 sequence (DNA): TGTGCCAGCTCCCCAGGGGCGGGAGGTTCATCAGATACGCAGTATTTT. It is translated as CASSPGAGGSSDTQYF. The full variable domain, completed using reference TRBV19 and TRBJ2-3, is DGGITQSPKYLFRKEGQNVTLSCEQNLNHDAMYWYRQDPGQGLRLIYYSQIVNDFQKGDIAEGYSVSREKKESFPLTVTSAQKNPTAFYLCASSPGAGGSSDTQYFGPGTRLTVL.

This clone appeared once. The chain joins TRBV7-2 to TRBJ1-2; D ambiguous. This CDR3 has 15 residues. Germline-derived CDR1 and CDR2 are SGHTA and FQGNSA. V lost 5 bases and J 7 bases, leaving 20 bases between the germline ends. CDR3 in DNA: TGTGCCAGCAGCCAGAGAGGTTACGGTACCAGTGGCTACACCTTC. This codes for CASSQRGYGTSGYTF.